The sequence of this T cell receptor (beta chain) was determined in a study of shared clonotypes between healthy human individuals. Findings and caveats of the study: The study drew on few donors, limiting represented genetic and exposure-history diversity.

Per sorted-subset replicate PCR, input was 200 to 250 ng DNA, representing around 29,000 T cell genomes. Original processing notes: Junction-only sequences without quality scores were provided by ImmunoSEQ, so filtering was different. Measured with immunoSEQ multiplex PCR; TCRdb has only the in-frame clones, and not every one. That table furnishes V, J and clone size, whereas the DNA furnished D and trimming. This table has hundreds of thousands of clones, 85% to 95% appearing once. This clone was detected a few times. Its antigen is unknown. Naive CD8 cells, CD45RO-negative and positively selected for CCR7, excluded terminally differentiated effector memory CD45RA+ cells. The CDR3 runs to 11 residues. Germline values: CDR1 SGHNT, CDR2 YYREEE (reference sequence). Trimming cost V 6 bases and J 8 bases, with 9 bases left between them.

The chain couples TRBV5-4 to TRBJ2-1; no clear D. The receptor was derived from a woman in her twenties or thirties in good health. The sequencing sample was made of naive CD8+ T cells sorted from blood. The CDR3 loop reads CASMSEHEQFF. The DNA for the CDR3 is TGTGCCAGCATGTCGGAGCATGAGCAGTTCTTC.